Reported below is one TCR beta chain. Antigen unknown. This sample is part of a study of shared clonotypes between healthy human individuals. Study outcomes and limitations: Shared clonotypes across all four donors exceeded non-shared ones in generation probability.

The V and J ends lost 6 bases and 5 bases respectively, with 10 bases between them. The CDR3 totals 13 residues. Germline values: CDR1 MRHNA, CDR2 SNTAGT. The table came from immunoSEQ multiplex PCR; TCRdb's copy has only in-frame clones and leaves some out. The table includes 330,000 or so clones, more than 60% detected once. The V gene is TRBV6-4, the J gene TRBJ2-2, with D unresolved. The source is a man aged 25-45 years in good health. Sequenced input: memory CD4+ T cells sorted from blood. Sample subset: CD45RA-negative fraction. The CDR3 bases are TGTGCCAGCAGGGGATTGGGGACCGGGGAGCTGTTTTTT. It yields the protein CASRGLGTGELFF.